This TCR beta chain emerged from a study of CD8+ T cells in alopecia areata. The CDR3 is made up of 12 amino acids. Germline V CDR1 and CDR2: GTSNPN, SVGIG (reference sequence). V was trimmed by 1 base and J by 8 bases, leaving 11 bases between them. Stated treatment: oral pan-JAK inhibitor, 5-10 mg twice daily. Obtained from alopecia areata patients were lesional scalp punch biopsies along with peripheral blood. Extracted from the samples, RNA was reverse transcribed into cDNA to serve as the sequencing template. Repertoires were generated with immunoSEQ multiplex PCR, while TCRdb's copy carries only in-frame clones and drops some. The table shows about 190,000 clones, with about three fifths occurring only once. Comment on this clone: What it recognizes is unknown.

Study-level points and caveats: Within the top 100, expanded CD8+ clones significantly decreased with tofacitinib, as did scalp clonality. Normal skin's resident alphabeta T cells are also sequenced in scalp samples. Many of the expanded lesional clones endured in scalp and blood while on tofacitinib.

The specimen was CD4+ T cells sorted from blood, collected at week 4, from a patient treated with tofacitinib. The genes are TRBV30 and TRBJ1-2; D is undetermined. The clonotype originates from a human donor with alopecia areata. The CDR3 loop is CAWSESARGYTF. Written as DNA, the CDR3 is TGTGCCTGGAGTGAATCCGCCCGAGGCTACACCTTC.